The 25 T cell receptor beta chains given below trace back to one sample, sequenced in a study of blood T cell repertoires in COVID-19. The repertoire was sequenced with immunoSEQ multiplex PCR; TCRdb's copy has only in-frame clones and lacks some. Here the sample spans about 140,000 clones, less than 85% being singletons. The sequencing sample was made of peripheral blood. The receptors shown here come from a woman of 80 years or more in a cohort sampled during active or convalescent COVID-19.

The CDR3 sequence: CASSSLGLAGPYEQYV. The CDR3 DNA reads as TGTGCCAGCAGCTCTCTGGGACTAGCGGGCCCCTACGAGCAGTACGTC. The gene calls are TRBV7-2 and TRBJ2-7; TRBD2 matches 12 bases. V shed 4 bases, J shed 2 bases, and the junction held 6 bases outside the gene matches. The V gene's germline CDR1 is SGHTA and CDR2 FQGNSA. This CDR3 has 16 residues.

This clone came up once. This sequence joins TRBV11-3 and TRBJ2-1, with D hard to call. Trimming stripped 1 base from V and 1 base from J, with 5 bases between. The CDR3 spans 14 residues. CDR1 is SGHNT, CDR2 YENEEA, per germline. The CDR3 region has the DNA TGTGCCAGCAGCTTAGGGGCGTCCTACAATGAGCAGTTCTTC. It translates to CASSLGASYNEQFF.

The CDR3 DNA sequence: TGTGCCAGCAGCGTAGGAGACGGGGAGCTGTTTTTT. This encodes CASSVGDGELFF. This rearrangement joins TRBV9 to TRBJ2-2; no definite D call. Between the trimmed V and J ends, which lost 0 bases and 7 bases, there was a span of 4 bases. The CDR3 covers 12 residues. Germline V gives CDR1 SGDLS, CDR2 YYNGEE.

The chain carries TRBV7-3 and TRBJ2-5; D remains ambiguous. The CDR3 runs 14 residues. V shed 4 bases and J shed 2 bases, with 11 bases lying between them. CDR1 SGHTA and CDR2 FQGTGA come from the germline V gene. The CDR3 here is CASSSPVAQETQYF. CDR3 DNA sequence: TGTGCCAGCAGCTCCCCGGTCGCTCAAGAGACCCAGTACTTC. The complete variable domain, with remaining parts taken from reference TRBV7-3 and TRBJ2-5, reads GAGVSQTPSNKVTEKGKYVELRCDPISGHTALYWYRQSLGQGPEFLIYFQGTGAADDSGLPNDRFFAVRPEGSVSTLKIQRTERGDSAVYLCASSSPVAQETQYFGPGTRLLVL.

The V call is TRBV5-4, the J call TRBJ1-1, with a tentative D call TRBD1 (5 bases). Germline CDR1 SGHNT, CDR2 YYREEE (reference sequence). This CDR3 has 15 residues. Trimming cost V 4 bases and J 1 base, with 14 bases left between them. The CDR3 is CASSKEWGGNTEAFF. The CDR3, as DNA: TGTGCCAGCAGCAAAGAGTGGGGGGGGAACACTGAAGCTTTCTTT.

The genes are TRBV24-1 and TRBJ2-5; 12 bases are a match to TRBD2. This CDR3 comprises 16 residues. Germline CDR1 is KGHDR and CDR2 is SFDVKD. V shed 3 bases and J 2 bases; nucleotides not matched to a gene: 3. CDR3 nucleotide sequence: TGTGCCACCAGTGATCCCGGGACTAGCGGGCAAGAGACCCAGTACTTC. Its protein product is CATSDPGTSGQETQYF.

This chain links TRBV3-1 (or the pseudogene TRBV3-2) with TRBJ1-3; maybe TRBD1 (6 bases). V was trimmed by 8 bases and J by 0 bases, leaving 11 bases between them. In germline, CDR1 is LGHDT, CDR2 YNNKEL (reference sequence). This CDR3 has 14 amino acids. The CDR3 sequence is CASWDTSSGNTIYF. The CDR3, as DNA: TGTGCCAGCTGGGACACGAGCTCTGGAAACACCATATATTTT.

This clone was detected once. The chain combines TRBV3-1 (or the pseudogene TRBV3-2) with TRBJ2-1, with 8 bases aligning to TRBD2. V shed 1 base, J shed 8 bases, and the junction held 10 bases outside the gene matches. CDR3 length: 16 amino acids. Germline CDR1 LGHDT, CDR2 YNNKEL (reference sequence). CDR3 DNA: TGTGCCAGCAGCCAAGGACCGCGGGGGGACTTGGATGAGCAGTTCTTC. Amino acid sequence: CASSQGPRGDLDEQFF.

J is TRBJ2-5 and V is TRBV4-2; 14 bases match TRBD2. Germline V gives CDR1 LGHNA, CDR2 YNFKEQ. V was pared by 1 base and J by 2 bases, with 0 bases of the junction left unmatched. The CDR3 loop spans 16 amino acids. Written as DNA, the CDR3 is TGTGCCAGCAGCCAAGGGACTAGCGGGGGGCAAGAGACCCAGTACTTC. It encodes CASSQGTSGGQETQYF.

This chain uses TRBV2 with TRBJ1-3; TRBD1 is a possible D gene (5 bases). There are 16 residues in the CDR3. Germline V lookup: CDR1 SNHLY, CDR2 FYNNEI. Trimming stripped 6 bases from V and 0 bases from J, with 15 bases between. The CDR3 DNA is TGTGCCAGCAGGGCGGGACGGGTGAGCTCTGGAAACACCATATATTTT. It is translated as CASRAGRVSSGNTIYF.

This sequence joins TRBV7-3 and TRBJ2-3, with D unclear. CDR1 is SGHTA and CDR2 is FQGTGA in the germline V gene. The V end was cut by 5 bases, the J end by 2 bases, with 8 bases between. The CDR3 has 13 residues. For the CDR3, the DNA is TGTGCCAGCAGCCCCTACGTCACAGATACGCAGTATTTT. Translated: CASSPYVTDTQYF.

The chain links TRBV19 to TRBJ1-6; D unclear. This CDR3 comprises 14 residues. Germline CDR1 is LNHDA and CDR2 is SQIVND (reference sequence). Trimming removed 3 bases from V and 2 bases from J, with 5 bases in between. The CDR3 sequence is CASSIGAYNSPLHF. The CDR3 bases are TGTGCCAGTAGTATTGGAGCCTATAATTCACCCCTCCACTTT. Complete variable domain (other parts from reference TRBV19 and TRBJ1-6): DGGITQSPKYLFRKEGQNVTLSCEQNLNHDAMYWYRQDPGQGLRLIYYSQIVNDFQKGDIAEGYSVSREKKESFPLTVTSAQKNPTAFYLCASSIGAYNSPLHFGNGTRLTVT.

The genes are TRBV9 and TRBJ1-1; the D gene is possibly TRBD1 (5 bases). The germline V gene encodes CDR1 SGDLS and CDR2 YYNGEE. The V gene lost 1 base and the J gene lost 1 base, with 8 bases spanning the gap. This CDR3 spans 14 amino acids. The CDR3 coding sequence is TGTGCCAGCAGCGTATCCGGACAGAACACTGAAGCTTTCTTT. This encodes CASSVSGQNTEAFF.

The V and J genes are TRBV6-1 and TRBJ2-4; 8 bases line up with TRBD1. Trimming cost V 3 bases and J 6 bases; bases outside gene matches: 4. This CDR3 region has 14 residues. CDR1 is MNHNS and CDR2 is SASEGT in the germline V gene. The CDR3 spells CASSDPGQANIQYF. The CDR3 DNA reads as TGTGCCAGCAGTGACCCGGGACAGGCAAACATTCAGTACTTC.

The chain joins TRBV6-1 to TRBJ1-4; 10 bases are a match to TRBD1. The CDR3 loop spans 17 amino acids. After removal of 2 bases from V and 4 bases from J, the junction contained 7 bases not matched to a gene. Germline V gene data show CDR1 as MNHNS and CDR2 as SASEGT. CDR3 nucleotide sequence: TGTGCCAGCAGTGAATTTGGGACAGGGGCCTTTAATGAAAAACTGTTTTTT. Translated, it gives CASSEFGTGAFNEKLFF.

The chain carries TRBV18 and TRBJ2-5; 7 nucleotides match TRBD1. Trimming at V came to 0 bases and at J to 4 bases, leaving 5 bases not matched to a gene. The CDR3 is 15 amino acids. The V gene's germline CDR1 is KGHSH and CDR2 LQKENI. The CDR3 loop reads CASSPPGQHRETQYF. The CDR3 DNA reads TGTGCCAGCTCACCACCGGGACAGCATCGAGAGACCCAGTACTTC.

The chain joins TRBV28 to TRBJ1-4; D is possibly TRBD1 (5 bases). V lost 2 bases and J lost 8, with 12 bases in between. Germline V gene sequence: CDR1 MDHEN, CDR2 SYDVKM. This CDR3 has 14 amino acids. As DNA, the CDR3 is TGTGCCAGCAGTTTAGGGGGGGAGGAGGAAAAACTGTTTTTT. It translates to CASSLGGEEEKLFF.

The chain joins TRBV18 to TRBJ2-5; D is unresolved. CDR1 is KGHSH, CDR2 LQKENI, per germline. The CDR3 has 14 residues. The germline V and J ends were trimmed by 1 base and 2 bases, with 8 bases remaining between them. Written as DNA, the CDR3 is TGTGCCAGCTCACCACGGCAAGATCAAGAGACCCAGTACTTC. It codes for CASSPRQDQETQYF. Full variable domain (missing parts from reference TRBV18 and TRBJ2-5): NAGVMQNPRHLVRRRGQEARLRCSPMKGHSHVYWYRQLPEEGLKFMVYLQKENIIDESGMPKERFSAEFPKEGPSILRIQQVVRGDSAAYFCASSPRQDQETQYFGPGTRLLVL.

V is TRBV6-1 and J is TRBJ1-2; D possibly corresponds to TRBD1 (5 bases). V lost 2 bases, J lost 4 bases, and 8 bases lay in between. CDR3 size: 13 residues. Looked up from germline, CDR1 is MNHNS and CDR2 is SASEGT. The CDR3 loop is CASSEQGLYGYTF. The CDR3 nucleotides are TGTGCCAGCAGTGAACAGGGTCTCTATGGCTACACCTTC.

This clone was seen a few times. The chain couples TRBV10-1 to TRBJ2-1; 9 bases are shared with TRBD1. The germline V gene encodes CDR1 WNHNN and CDR2 SYGVQD (reference sequence). This CDR3 is built from 16 residues. Germline trimming cut 4 bases from V and 1 base from J; bases unmatched to any gene: 5. The CDR3: CASSAPTGGSYNEQFF. CDR3 nucleotides: TGCGCCAGCAGTGCGCCGACAGGGGGGTCCTACAATGAGCAGTTCTTC.

The rearrangement uses TRBV10-3 and TRBJ2-7; 7 nucleotides match TRBD1. This CDR3 region has 15 residues. The V segment lost 3 bases and the J segment 0 bases; nucleotides outside the gene matches: 5. The germline V gene has CDR1 ENHRY and CDR2 SYGVKD. In DNA form, the CDR3 reads TGTGCCATCAGTGATGACAGGGCCCTCTCCTACGAGCAGTACTTC. Translated, it gives CAISDDRALSYEQYF.

The rearrangement joins TRBV7-9 to TRBJ1-1; D remains ambiguous. CDR1 is SEHNR, CDR2 FQNEAQ, per germline (reference sequence). Trimming cost V 1 base and J 1 base, with 10 bases left between them. The CDR3 runs to 15 residues. The chain's CDR3 is CASSLVAGQNTEAFF. The CDR3 nucleotides read TGTGCCAGCAGCTTAGTCGCGGGCCAGAACACTGAAGCTTTCTTT.

The chain is built from TRBV7-2 and TRBJ1-1; TRBD1 matches 8 bases. This CDR3 is built from 14 residues. CDR1 is SGHTA, CDR2 FQGNSA, per germline. J was trimmed by 3 bases and V by 6 bases; bases with no gene match: 6. CDR3 protein: CASRPRGRDTEAFF. CDR3 sequence (DNA): TGTGCCAGCAGACCCAGGGGGCGAGACACTGAAGCTTTCTTT.

This clone was found once. This rearrangement joins TRBV29-1 to TRBJ1-1; 9 bases align to TRBD1. CDR1 is SQVTM and CDR2 is ANQGSEA in the germline V gene. With 6 bases clipped from V and 0 bases from J, the junction kept 8 bases outside the gene matches. The CDR3 is 15 residues long. CDR3 sequence reads: CSVTQGAQVNTEAFF. CDR3 DNA: TGCAGCGTGACACAGGGGGCCCAAGTGAACACTGAAGCTTTCTTT. Together with reference TRBV29-1 and TRBJ1-1, the CDR3 gives the full variable domain: SAVISQKPSRDICQRGTSLTIQCQVDSQVTMMFWYRQQPGQSLTLIATANQGSEATYESGFVIDKFPISRPNLTFSTLTVSNMSPEDSSIYLCSVTQGAQVNTEAFFGQGTRLTVV.

J is TRBJ2-2 and V is TRBV11-1; 14 bases map to TRBD2. CDR3 length equals 16 residues. Germline trimming cut 5 bases from V and 6 bases from J; bases unmatched to any gene: 5. From germline, CDR1 is SGHAT and CDR2 FQDESV (reference sequence). CDR3 sequence (DNA): TGTGCCAGCAGCGATGGACTAGCGGGGGGAGCCGGGGAGCTGTTTTTT. Translating gives CASSDGLAGGAGELFF.